These 27 T cell receptor beta chains were sequenced from one sample in a study of T cells after yellow fever vaccination. TCRdb reprocessed the 5' RACE reads via MiXCR and lists one record per CDR3 protein. The sample carries 500,000 to 650,000 distinct CDR3 sequences, roughly an eighth recorded once. The sequencing used PBMCs, collected on the day of the yellow fever booster vaccination. The source of these receptors is a man under 40 who received the YFV17D yellow fever vaccine.

This clonotype was counted between two and nine times. The V gene is TRBV7-6, the J gene TRBJ2-1; 12 positions agree with TRBD2. There are 18 residues in the CDR3. V gave up 5 bases and J gave up 4 bases; unmatched junction bases: 12. Germline V CDR1 and CDR2: SGHVS, FNYEAQ. CDR3 sequence (DNA): TGTGCCAGCAGCCCTAGTTTGCCTGGACTAGCGGGGTACAATGAGCAGTTCTTC. Translating gives CASSPSLPGLAGYNEQFF.

This clonotype was seen only a few times. The chain uses TRBV4-3 and TRBJ2-7; TRBD2 matches 7 bases. The germline V gene encodes CDR1 LGHNA and CDR2 YSLEER. CDR3 size: 14 residues. V lost 3 bases, J lost 2 bases, and 4 bases stayed unmatched. DNA for the CDR3: TGCGCCAGCAGCCAGCGGGAGACCCCCTACGAGCAGTACTTC. Protein product: CASSQRETPYEQYF.

The V call is TRBV10-3, the J call TRBJ2-3; D not resolved. Germline V gene sequence: CDR1 ENHRY, CDR2 SYGVKD. V lost 2 bases, J lost 3 bases, and 6 bases lay in between. CDR3 length: 13 residues. CDR3 amino acids: CAISEGWTDTQYF. The CDR3 DNA follows: TGTGCCATCAGTGAGGGTTGGACAGATACGCAGTATTTT.

This clonotype was picked up a small number of times. Its ends do not fully match the called genes, so a read error is possible. The chain employs TRBV7-8 and TRBJ2-1; D is ambiguous. There are 17 residues in the CDR3. Germline lookup yields CDR1 SGHVS and CDR2 FQNEAQ. This chain's CDR3 is CASTLSPGPVPYNEQFF. CDR3 nucleotides: TGTGCCAGCACCTTAAGCCCCGGTCCCGTCCCCTACAATGAGCAGTTCTTC. The variable domain in full, completed from reference TRBV7-8 and TRBJ2-1, reads GAGVSQSPRYKVAKRGQDVALRCDPISGHVSLFWYQQALGQGPEFLTYFQNEAQLDKSGLPSDRFFAERPEGSVSTLKIQRTQQEDSAVYLCASTLSPGPVPYNEQFFGPGTRLTVL.

V and J are TRBV5-1 and TRBJ2-7; 11 nucleotides agree with TRBD1. Germline V lookup: CDR1 SGHRS, CDR2 YFSETQ. The V segment lost 3 bases and the J segment 3 bases; nucleotides outside the gene matches: 5. CDR3 length equals 15 residues. As DNA, the CDR3 is TGCGCCAGCAGCTGGGACAGGGGGACTCACTACGAGCAGTACTTC. Its translation: CASSWDRGTHYEQYF. Together with reference TRBV5-1 and TRBJ2-7, the CDR3 gives the full variable domain: KAGVTQTPRYLIKTRGQQVTLSCSPISGHRSVSWYQQTPGQGLQFLFEYFSETQRNKGNFPGRFSGRQFSNSRSEMNVSTLELGDSALYLCASSWDRGTHYEQYFGPGTRLTVT.

The V and J genes are TRBV7-2 and TRBJ2-7, with TRBD2 identical over 10 bases. The CDR3 spans 12 residues. V shed 4 bases, J shed 9 bases, and the junction held 3 bases outside the gene matches. Germline V lookup: CDR1 SGHTA, CDR2 FQGNSA. The CDR3 sequence is CASSSGLATQYF. CDR3 nucleotide sequence: TGTGCCAGCAGCTCGGGACTAGCGACGCAGTACTTC.

The gene calls are TRBV19 and TRBJ2-1; the match to TRBD1 covers 8 bases. The junction had 8 bases not matched to a gene; V was cut back by 5 bases and J by 2 bases. CDR1 LNHDA and CDR2 SQIVND come from the germline V gene (reference sequence). The CDR3 covers 16 residues. CDR3 sequence reads: CASSPQNRGAYNEQFF. The DNA of the CDR3 is TGTGCCAGTAGTCCCCAGAACAGGGGGGCCTACAATGAGCAGTTCTTC.

The chain is built from TRBV6-5 and TRBJ2-5; tentatively, D is TRBD1 (6 bases). The ends were cut back, 3 bases at V and 1 base at J, with 21 bases in the middle. The CDR3 is 18 amino acids. CDR1 is MNHEY and CDR2 is SVGAGI in the germline V gene. CDR3 sequence (DNA): TGTGCCAGCAGTTATTCAGGGGCGATGGGGGACCCCCAAGAGACCCAGTACTTC. It translates to CASSYSGAMGDPQETQYF.

The chain links TRBV12-3 or TRBV12-4 to TRBJ1-2; a weak D match, TRBD1 (6 bases). The CDR3 totals 12 residues. Trimming shortened V by 7 bases and J by 8 bases, and 14 bases separated the two germline ends. The CDR3 loop is CASKPQGGGYTF. The DNA for the CDR3 is TGTGCCAGCAAACCACAGGGAGGAGGCTACACCTTC.

This sequence joins TRBV6-4 and TRBJ2-7, with 8 bases that match TRBD2. Germline V lookup: CDR1 MRHNA, CDR2 SNTAGT. CDR3 length: 16 amino acids. After removal of 4 bases from V and 3 bases from J, the junction contained 11 bases not matched to a gene. The DNA of the CDR3 is TGTGCCAGCAGTGTGATCATGGCGGGAGGTATCTACGAGCAGTACTTC. Protein product: CASSVIMAGGIYEQYF.

The V call is TRBV5-1, the J call TRBJ2-1, with 8 bases lining up with TRBD2. Germline V gives CDR1 SGHRS, CDR2 YFSETQ. The CDR3 extends over 15 amino acids. After removal of 4 bases from V and 6 bases from J, the junction contained 9 bases not matched to a gene. The CDR3 spells CASSVSGSDGNEQFF. The CDR3 bases are TGCGCCAGCAGCGTGAGCGGGAGTGATGGCAATGAGCAGTTCTTC.

V is TRBV24-1 and J is TRBJ2-1; maybe TRBD2 (7 bases). Germline V lookup: CDR1 KGHDR, CDR2 SFDVKD. Deletions cut 9 bases from V and 2 bases from J, with 13 bases between. This CDR3 comprises 14 residues. CDR3 sequence reads: CATSGGPAYNEQFF. CDR3 in DNA: TGTGCCACCTCCGGGGGGCCTGCCTACAATGAGCAGTTCTTC.

The chain combines TRBV5-1 with TRBJ2-1, with D perhaps TRBD2 (5 bases). The V end lost 2 bases, the J end lost 9 bases, and 18 bases lay between the germline ends. The CDR3 is 15 residues long. CDR1 SGHRS and CDR2 YFSETQ come from the germline V gene. The CDR3 here is CASSFIRGRRSEQFF. In DNA, the CDR3 is TGCGCCAGCAGCTTTATAAGAGGGCGGAGGAGTGAGCAGTTCTTC.

This clonotype has just a few counts. V gene TRBV12-5 combines with J gene TRBJ2-1, with unresolved D. V dropped 2 bases and J dropped 3 bases, with 5 bases sitting between them. The length of the CDR3 is 13 residues. Germline CDR1 reads LGHNT; CDR2 reads FRNRAP. Here the CDR3 DNA reads TGTGCTAGTGGTTTGAACTACTACAATGAGCAGTTCTTC. Protein product: CASGLNYYNEQFF.

The chain joins TRBV20-1 to TRBJ1-2; D ambiguous. The CDR3 is 15 amino acids. Germline V gene lookup returns CDR1 DFQATT and CDR2 SNEGSKA (reference sequence). Trimming shortened V by 6 bases and J by 5 bases, and 22 bases separated the two germline ends. The CDR3 DNA reads as TGCAGTGCCCCCGGCGCAGCCAACCCCCTTTATGGCTACACCTTC. It yields the protein CSAPGAANPLYGYTF.

This clonotype was detected ten times or more. The J gene is TRBJ1-5, the V gene TRBV5-1; no firm D call. V was trimmed by 2 bases and J by 7 bases, leaving 10 bases between them. The CDR3 consists of 13 residues. Per germline, CDR1 SGHRS and CDR2 YFSETQ. CDR3 amino acids: CASSLSGDQPQHF. In DNA, the CDR3 is TGCGCCAGCAGCTTAAGTGGAGACCAGCCCCAGCATTTT.

This clonotype has more than one count but fewer than ten. V gene TRBV11-2 combines with J gene TRBJ1-1; D perhaps matches TRBD1 (6 bases). The CDR3 has 13 amino acids. Germline values: CDR1 SGHAT, CDR2 FQNNGV. Trimming took 5 bases from V and 4 from J, leaving 11 bases between them. CDR3 residues: CASSITGRTEAFF. In nucleotides, the CDR3 is TGTGCCAGCAGCATTACAGGGCGCACTGAAGCTTTCTTT.

V and J are TRBV9 and TRBJ2-7; D perhaps matches TRBD2 (6 bases). The CDR3 extends over 14 amino acids. Trimming stripped 4 bases from V and 4 bases from J, with 15 bases between. The germline V gene has CDR1 SGDLS and CDR2 YYNGEE. In DNA form, the CDR3 reads TGTGCCAGCAGCCGGAGGGGAGACAAGTACGAGCAGTACTTC. It encodes CASSRRGDKYEQYF.

The rearrangement joins TRBV5-1 to TRBJ2-1; 7 bases line up with TRBD2. CDR3 size: 15 residues. Germline V gives CDR1 SGHRS, CDR2 YFSETQ. V lost 2 bases and J lost 1; bases outside the gene matches: 3. The chain's CDR3 is CASSFAGESYNEQFF. The CDR3 DNA reads as TGCGCCAGCAGCTTCGCGGGAGAATCCTACAATGAGCAGTTCTTC.

The chain joins TRBV29-1 to TRBJ2-1; 11 bases are a match to TRBD2. Germline V gives CDR1 SQVTM, CDR2 ANQGSEA. This CDR3 is 16 amino acids long. The V gene end was trimmed by 4 bases and the J gene end by 6 bases; junction bases not matched to a gene: 11. The CDR3: CSVGGTSGNIFNEQFF. The DNA of the CDR3 is TGCAGCGTTGGTGGGACTAGCGGAAATATTTTCAATGAGCAGTTCTTC.

The genes are TRBV7-9 and TRBJ2-7, with TRBD2 matching over 9 bases. This CDR3 contains 15 residues. The V segment lost 4 bases and the J segment 4 bases; nucleotides outside the gene matches: 8. Germline V CDR1 and CDR2: SEHNR, FQNEAQ (reference sequence). Here the CDR3 DNA reads TGTGCCAGCAGCTCCCAAGAGAGCGGGAGGTACGAGCAGTACTTC. Protein: CASSSQESGRYEQYF.

The chain carries TRBV5-1 and TRBJ2-7, with 12 bases lining up with TRBD2. With 6 bases clipped from V and 7 bases from J, the junction kept 5 bases outside the gene matches. The CDR3 has 13 amino acids. Germline-derived CDR1 and CDR2 are SGHRS and YFSETQ. The CDR3 protein is CASKRLAGEEQYF. CDR3 in DNA: TGCGCCAGCAAGAGACTAGCGGGAGAGGAGCAGTACTTC.

This chain uses TRBV5-1 with TRBJ2-7, with D possibly TRBD2 on 5 matching bases. CDR3 length equals 13 residues. V gave up 0 bases and J gave up 6 bases, with 10 bases separating them. Germline lookup yields CDR1 SGHRS and CDR2 YFSETQ. The CDR3 bases are TGCGCCAGCAGCTTGGCCGGAACTAGCGAGCAGTACTTC. Its protein is CASSLAGTSEQYF.

V gene TRBV14 combines with J gene TRBJ2-7; no definite D call. The CDR3 contains 15 residues. Per the germline V gene, CDR1 is SGHDN and CDR2 is FVKESK. V was cut by 4 bases and J by 2 bases, with 15 bases left in between. The CDR3 DNA follows: TGTGCCAGCAGCCCATGGCACAGAGAGCCCTACGAGCAGTACTTC. Amino acid sequence: CASSPWHREPYEQYF.

This clonotype was found a few times. The chain recombines TRBV18 with TRBJ1-5; D is unclear. The CDR3 runs 13 residues. Per germline, CDR1 KGHSH and CDR2 LQKENI. Trimming stripped 3 bases from V and 3 bases from J, with 6 bases between. CDR3 in amino acids: CASSPGVNQPQHF. Written as DNA, the CDR3 is TGTGCCAGCTCACCCGGGGTCAATCAGCCCCAGCATTTT.

The rearrangement joins TRBV19 to TRBJ2-7; TRBD2 agrees at 8 bases. The CDR3 sequence is 15 residues long. V was pared by 5 bases and J by 4 bases, with 10 bases of the junction left unmatched. Germline lookup yields CDR1 LNHDA and CDR2 SQIVND (reference sequence). CDR3 in amino acids: CASSLDSGTSYEQYF. The DNA for the CDR3 is TGTGCCAGTAGTCTTGATAGCGGGACCTCATACGAGCAGTACTTC.

This clonotype occurred a few times. The chain employs TRBV11-2 and TRBJ2-7; TRBD1 agrees at 8 bases. This CDR3 spans 16 amino acids. The V gene's germline CDR1 is SGHAT and CDR2 FQNNGV. Losses at the gene ends were 1 base for V and 3 bases for J; bases not matched to a gene: 8. In nucleotides, the CDR3 is TGTGCCAGCAGCTTAGGGGGGACAGGCACCGGCTACGAGCAGTACTTC. Its translation is CASSLGGTGTGYEQYF.